Sequencing of this T cell receptor beta chain was carried out in a study of T cell repertoires and Cas9 in healthy adults. Study results and limitations: SpCas9-reactive regulatory T cells reportedly mitigated SpCas9-reactive effector T cells in vitro.

Comments on this clone: The antigen remains undetermined.

Germline V CDR1 and CDR2: SGHNT, YENEEA. V was cut by 4 bases and J by 6 bases, with 22 bases left in between. CDR3 length: 17 amino acids. The table came from immunoSEQ multiplex PCR; TCRdb's copy has only in-frame clones and leaves some out. The profile shows about 13,000 clones, 80% to 90% of them singletons. The clonotype comes from a human donor in good health. Specimen: Tregs (CD4+, CD25+, CD127-, CD137-, CD154-) from PBMCs; culture status not recorded. The chain uses TRBV11-3 and TRBJ1-5, with D tentatively TRBD1 (6 bases). The CDR3 region is CASSWNWARGGGQPQHF. The CDR3 DNA reads as TGTGCCAGCAGCTGGAATTGGGCGCGGGGGGGCGGTCAGCCCCAGCATTTT.